The entry below describes one T cell receptor (beta chain). This clone came up a few times. Its antigen is currently not known. No qualities accompany the bases; no much larger clone lies one base away. CDR1 and CDR2 were assigned from the germline V gene as MNHEY and SVGAGI. Including cysteine and phenylalanine, the CDR3 has 15 amino acids. CDR3 DNA is the only sequence kept; it has 45 bases, read in frame from the first base. V was cut back by 5 bases and J by 5 bases, leaving a gap of 15 bases between them. The cohort was made up of roughly 670 healthy bone marrow donors. All cohort members were sampled while nominally healthy, although unrecorded immune exposures were likely present. The donor tested CMV seropositive, placing the donor among the 250 to 350 seropositive members of the cohort. A peripheral blood sample was provided by each donor, and peripheral blood mononuclear cells were used for TCR beta sequencing. Genomic DNA was extracted from the blood cell samples with the Qiagen DNeasy Blood Extraction Kit.

The data stem from a study of cytomegalovirus exposure and HLA in healthy donors (dated by TCRdb to 2016 to 2017). In terms of the full investigation: An earlier analysis of approximately 600 of the donors reported 250 to 300 Gb of sequence data and around 110 million unique TCR beta sequences from some 180 million T cells. An early release covering some 640 HLA-typed donors comprised 300 to 350 gigabases of sequencing data and approximately 80 million unique TCR sequences. The genetic ancestry cluster associated with self-reported Caucasian donors included 65% to 90% of the 398 genotyped donors. The study was designed to test whether signatures of past pathogen exposure could be identified by cataloging public T cell receptors. Using immunosequencing, the study profiled T cell repertoires from 500 to 800 subjects and related those repertoires to cytomegalovirus serostatus. Along with the roughly 670-subject first cohort, a separate validation cohort of about 110 different subjects was used. To predict cytomegalovirus infection status, the study brought together high-throughput TCR immunosequencing, statistical association of individual TCRs with disease status, and machine learning. To study patterns of TCR occurrence, a later analysis re-analyzed previously published TCR beta repertoires from hundreds of donors and added high-resolution HLA genotyping. Rather than drawing on any new phenotypic data, the later analysis identified candidate immune exposures from TCR beta sequences and the way those sequences occurred across donors. To decide whether each TCR beta V gene segment behaved as functional or pseudogenic, an earlier analysis of over 500 of the donors relied on high-throughput TCR beta sequencing. Alongside the repertoire data, information on donor age, sex, ethnicity and CMV serostatus was compiled. In a later genetic analysis, genome-wide SNP genotypes for 398 of the 666 donors were used, and that subset was treated as a discovery cohort. All discovery cohort repertoires had been generated using a single sequencing platform. Class I and class II HLA loci were covered by the typing at four-digit resolution. Typing coverage varied by locus: 629-630 donors for A, B, C, DRB1 and DQB1; about 520 for DQA1; more than 600 for DPA1; more than 450 for DPB1. Four or five DR-DQ haplotypes were treated as single units for association and clustering because of strong linkage in the cohort. Among some 400 genotyped donors of the cohort, an average of around 240,000 unique TCR beta nucleotide sequences was sequenced per donor, of which roughly 17% were non-productive.

The library was produced with the immunoSEQ multiplex PCR assay. The multiplex PCR relied on a mix of 60 forward primers for TCR Vbeta segments and 13 reverse primers for TCR Jbeta segments. The CDR3 region of rearranged TCR beta genes was amplified from genomic DNA by a multiplex PCR assay. The amplified TCR beta libraries were sequenced on the Illumina HiSeq System as 87-base-pair reads. For the original study's pipeline: A later analysis counted tens of millions of unique TCR beta chains across the 550 to 800 repertoires, and roughly 11 million of these chains were shared by at least two donors. To remove PCR and sequencing errors, raw reads were error-corrected and collapsed into unique sequences using a nearest-neighbor algorithm that merged closely related sequences. CDR3 sequences were aligned to IMGT reference sequences to assign V, D and J gene segments. For a sequence to be retained, at least a six-nucleotide match to both a V gene segment and a J gene segment was required. A rearrangement counted as productive if the CDR3 had no stop codons and remained in frame with V and J, and every other rearrangement counted as non-productive. Following IMGT convention, CDR3 was defined as the stretch from the second conserved V-encoded cysteine to the conserved J-encoded phenylalanine. In an earlier analysis of approximately 500 of the donors, sequences lacking an unambiguous match to a single V gene segment were excluded. In an earlier analysis of about 590 of the donors, a V segment was called functional when productive rearrangements were above 56.7%, and segregating when the standard deviation between donors exceeded 5%. A statistical classification framework was built for diagnosing cytomegalovirus status from the catalog of TCR beta chain sequences. In a later analysis, TCR nucleotide sequences were compared against IMGT/GENE-DB human TR gene sequences so that V and J genes could be assigned. In a later analysis, CDR3 sequences and most-parsimonious VDJ recombination scenarios were assigned using the TCRdist pipeline. In a later analysis, every TCR beta chain was defined by the combination of its CDR3 amino acid sequence and its V-gene family, and reads without a unique V-gene family were dropped. To address suspected cross-contamination and a sequencing artifact, a later analysis removed under 600 highly shared, low-generation-probability nucleotide sequences. For each public chain, a later analysis derived a clonal expansion index from normalized ranks of inferred template counts within each repertoire. In a later analysis, generation probabilities were computed with a VDJ recombination model fitted to out-of-frame rearrangements, and the resulting probabilities were checked against IGoR. In a later analysis, hypergeometric tests were used to score TCR-TCR, TCR-HLA and TCR-CMV co-occurrence, with a repertoire-size bias correction applied to TCR pairs. To estimate false discovery rates, a later analysis permuted the HLA or CMV assignments 20 times. In a later analysis, co-occurring TCRs were grouped using DBSCAN, and TCRdist sequence similarity was added for clustering within HLA-allele-positive subsets. Repertoires with fewer than 30,000 or more than 120,000 public chains, plus five repertoires with anomalous nucleotide sharing, were excluded from co-occurrence clustering. TCRdb took this table from immuneACCESS and kept in-frame rearrangements with V and J called. Such tables lack part of the clones; where checked against another copy, unresolved V genes explain under half of the gap, and the rest is unexplained. V, J and clone size derive from that table, while D and trimming were established from the DNA sequence. The sample includes approximately 170,000 clones, with over 65% observed a single time. In total, the top ten clones hold less than 3% of the sample.

What the study reported, not specific to this receptor: Some IMGT-functional V segments, including TRBV6-2 and TRBV6-3, could not be distinguished by the 87-base-pair reads and were therefore excluded. Assigning TCR associations to individual alleles was difficult when HLA alleles, especially DR and DQ, strongly co-occurred. Because HLA typing was unavailable for some donors at each locus, only the typed subset was used in association tests. The only immune exposure information available for the cohort was CMV serostatus. Linkage disequilibrium might explain the correlated functional status among segregating V segments, but an unknown experimental factor could not be ruled out. While some public TCRs were present in many individuals, most TCR sequences turned up only very rarely across donors. A cluster of highly shared sequence variants was judged likely to represent a technical artifact of the sequencing pipeline. According to a later genetic analysis, donors in an Asian-associated ancestry cluster had fewer N-insertions in productive TCRs than the approximately 650-donor mean. In a later analysis, HLA-associated TCR beta chains showed more clonal expansion and lower generation probabilities than non-associated chains that were equally common. In vitro tests confirmed that a few of the cytomegalovirus-associated TCR beta chains recognize cytomegalovirus antigens. In a later analysis, most CMV-associated TCR beta chains were found to appear HLA-restricted, with HLA associations seemingly driven largely by CMV exposure. A further reported finding was that TCR beta sequences accurately predicted the HLA-A and HLA-B alleles for most subjects in the first cohort. Because counts were too low, roughly 16 rarely observed V segments, including chromosome 9 orphons, were left out of the earlier analysis of 587 of the donors. In a later analysis, the rate of TCR association differed among HLA loci, with DRB1 alleles having the most associated TCRs and HLA-C alleles having the fewest. Cytomegalovirus status was reported to be diagnosed by the classifier with high specificity and sensitivity in both the original and validation cohorts. The authors suggested that the approach could potentially be generalized to other disease states and immunological phenotypes. In the study, around 160 TCR beta chains were listed as associated with cytomegalovirus. In an earlier analysis of approximately 590 of the donors, most TCR beta V segments were observed in productive rearrangements about 90% or about 30% of the time, broadly matching IMGT annotations. A later genetic analysis associated a missense DCLRE1C variant with V-gene and J-gene trimming of TCR beta chains, and an independent cohort replicated the association. A later analysis reported that several top co-occurrence clusters appeared linked to parvovirus B19, influenza, CMV and Epstein-Barr virus. This cohort had only TCR beta chains sequenced, and the lack of alpha or paired-chain data limited which features could be detected. In a later analysis, some 18,000 TCR beta sequences were associated with specific HLA alleles at a false discovery rate of 0.05. Presence/absence analyses assumed roughly uniform sequencing depth across donors, an assumption that may not hold.

The V and J genes are TRBV6-5 and TRBJ1-4; confidence is insufficient to name the D gene. The receptor was derived from a woman aged 40-49 years in good health and CMV-seropositive. Sequenced sample: PBMCs. The CDR3 region reads CASSTGGRGNEKLFF. The DNA sequence reads TGTGCCAGCAGTACCGGAGGACGGGGAAATGAAAAACTGTTTTTT.